Below, 25 T cell receptor beta chains from the same sample are listed, as sequenced in a study of blood T cell repertoires in COVID-19. Generated by immunoSEQ multiplex PCR, the TCRdb table keeps only in-frame clones and is missing some. The sample shows 25,000 to 35,000 clones, roughly nine tenths of them seen only once. Sequencing input: peripheral blood. The source is a man aged 55 to 70 with active COVID-19.

The V call is TRBV4-1, the J call TRBJ2-7, with 10 bases aligning to TRBD1. The CDR3 is 15 residues long. CDR1 and CDR2 from the germline V gene are MGHRA and YSYEKL. V gave up 4 bases and J gave up 5 bases; unmatched junction bases: 8. CDR3 protein: CASSRPGQGRHEQYF. The CDR3 nucleotides are TGCGCCAGCAGCCGACCGGGACAGGGGAGGCACGAGCAGTACTTC.

V usage is TRBV6-4 and J usage is TRBJ1-5; D unresolved. The CDR3 sequence is 16 residues long. Germline loops: CDR1 MRHNA, CDR2 SNTAGT. Trimming cost V 5 bases and J 0 bases, with 14 bases left between them. CDR3 protein: CASSTRGRNSNQPQHF. CDR3 in DNA: TGTGCCAGCAGTACCCGCGGCAGAAATAGCAATCAGCCCCAGCATTTT.

The rearrangement uses TRBV29-1 and TRBJ2-2, with TRBD1 identical over 7 bases. Germline V gene data show CDR1 as SQVTM and CDR2 as ANQGSEA. V shed 4 bases and J 4 bases; nucleotides not matched to a gene: 15. This CDR3 spans 17 amino acids. In DNA, the CDR3 is TGCAGCGTTGGGGACAGATCTAAACCCCACCTCACCGGGGAGCTGTTTTTT. This codes for CSVGDRSKPHLTGELFF.

The chain combines TRBV6-1 with TRBJ1-2; D may be TRBD1 (6 bases). Germline CDR1 is MNHNS and CDR2 is SASEGT. The CDR3 consists of 17 residues. V lost 1 base and J lost 2, with 17 bases in between. CDR3 in DNA: TGTGCCAGCAGTGAAGGAGGGTGGGGGCCGGGAAACTATGGCTACACCTTC. This codes for CASSEGGWGPGNYGYTF.

V usage is TRBV27 and J usage is TRBJ2-3; 15 positions match TRBD2. Per germline, CDR1 MNHEY and CDR2 SMNVEV (reference sequence). The length of the CDR3 is 19 residues. V was clipped by 3 bases and J by 0 bases; unmatched bases: 7. DNA of the CDR3: TGTGCCAGCAGTTTTCTCCCAGGGACTAGCGGGGGGAGCACAGATACGCAGTATTTT. This gives the protein CASSFLPGTSGGSTDTQYF.

The chain is built from TRBV19 and TRBJ1-2; 9 nucleotides line up with TRBD1. The germline V gene has CDR1 LNHDA and CDR2 SQIVND (reference sequence). The CDR3 contains 14 residues. J lost 7 bases, V lost 8 bases, and 11 bases had no gene match. This CDR3 reads CASSGTGLWGGYTF. CDR3 nucleotide sequence: TGTGCCAGTTCCGGGACAGGGTTGTGGGGTGGCTACACCTTC.

The rearrangement links TRBV28 to TRBJ2-7; 7 positions match TRBD1. The J segment lost 2 bases and the V segment lost 3 bases, leaving 4 bases of the junction unmatched. This CDR3 is 14 amino acids long. Germline V gives CDR1 MDHEN, CDR2 SYDVKM. The CDR3 DNA reads TGTGCCAGCAGTTTTGACAGGGATACCTACGAGCAGTACTTC. Translating it yields CASSFDRDTYEQYF.

This clone was detected once. This chain connects TRBV7-9 to TRBJ2-5, with D unclear. Trimming removed 5 bases at V and 5 bases at J, with 9 bases between. CDR1 SEHNR and CDR2 FQNEAQ come from the germline V gene (reference sequence). This CDR3 has 12 residues. In nucleotides, the CDR3 is TGTGCCAGCAGCGGTCGACTGGAGACCCAGTACTTC. This encodes CASSGRLETQYF.

The chain couples TRBV23-1 to TRBJ2-3; 9 bases match TRBD1. TRBV23-1 is an ORF for which the function is uncertain. V lost 6 bases and J lost 3; bases outside the gene matches: 19. The CDR3 consists of 19 residues. As DNA, the CDR3 is TGCGCCAGCAGCCGGTCGCCTCAAACTGACAGGGGGGGGACAGATACGCAGTATTTT. It specifies CASSRSPQTDRGGTDTQYF.

The rearrangement joins TRBV5-1 to TRBJ2-3, with D possibly being TRBD2 (6 bases). The V end was cut by 7 bases, the J end by 3 bases, with 18 bases between. This CDR3 contains 15 residues. Germline-derived CDR1 and CDR2 are SGHRS and YFSETQ. The CDR3 DNA is TGCGCCAGCGTGGAGGGCCAGTGGGGTACAGATACGCAGTATTTT. This gives the protein CASVEGQWGTDTQYF.

This chain connects TRBV28 to TRBJ2-7; 7 bases align to TRBD1. V trimming: 1 base; J trimming: 9 bases; junction bases outside the gene matches: 9. The CDR3 length is 14 residues. Germline V gene sequence: CDR1 MDHEN, CDR2 SYDVKM. The CDR3 DNA follows: TGTGCCAGCAGTTTATCCCCCCCGAGGGACAGGCAGTACTTC. Translated: CASSLSPPRDRQYF.

The rearrangement joins TRBV11-3 to TRBJ1-4, with D possibly matching TRBD1 (6 bases). Germline assignment: CDR1 SGHNT and CDR2 YENEEA. V shed 3 bases and J shed 7 bases, with 18 bases lying between them. The CDR3 spans 16 residues. The CDR3 DNA reads TGTGCCAGCAGCTTGGGGGCCCAGGGACGGGGTGAAAAACTGTTTTTT. It yields the protein CASSLGAQGRGEKLFF.

The V gene is TRBV6-6, the J gene TRBJ1-2, with 7 positions matching TRBD1. Germline CDR1 is MNHNY and CDR2 is SVGAGI (reference sequence). CDR3 length: 13 amino acids. J lost 2 bases, V lost 5 bases, and 2 bases had no gene match. The CDR3 sequence: CASSDRENYGYTF. The CDR3, as DNA: TGTGCCAGCAGTGACAGGGAGAACTATGGCTACACCTTC.

This chain uses TRBV19 with TRBJ1-5; TRBD1 might be the D (6 bases). CDR3 length equals 15 residues. CDR1 and CDR2 from the germline V gene are LNHDA and SQIVND (reference sequence). The V end lost 3 bases, the J end lost 0 bases, and 9 bases lay between the germline ends. The chain's CDR3 is CASSITGLSNQPQHF. The CDR3, as DNA: TGTGCCAGTAGTATTACAGGGCTTAGCAATCAGCCCCAGCATTTT. The full variable domain, in which reference TRBV19 and TRBJ1-5 provide the parts outside the CDR3, is DGGITQSPKYLFRKEGQNVTLSCEQNLNHDAMYWYRQDPGQGLRLIYYSQIVNDFQKGDIAEGYSVSREKKESFPLTVTSAQKNPTAFYLCASSITGLSNQPQHFGDGTRLSIL.

The chain employs TRBV19 and TRBJ2-3, with D unresolved. V lost 3 bases to trimming and J lost 0 bases, with 4 bases between them. The CDR3 contains 13 residues. Looked up from germline, CDR1 is LNHDA and CDR2 is SQIVND (reference sequence). CDR3 in amino acids: CASSMESTDTQYF. In nucleotides, the CDR3 is TGTGCCAGTAGTATGGAGAGCACAGATACGCAGTATTTT.

This clone appeared a single time. The chain links TRBV25-1 to TRBJ1-6; D gene unclear. Trimming stripped 1 base from V and 6 bases from J, with 13 bases between. Germline CDR1 is MGHDK and CDR2 is SYGVNS. The CDR3 loop spans 16 amino acids. The CDR3 sequence: CASSEWRVSGNSPLHF. The CDR3 nucleotides are TGTGCCAGCAGTGAATGGAGGGTCTCTGGTAATTCACCCCTCCACTTT.

The CDR3 loop reads CASSLFASSYEQYF. DNA for the CDR3: TGCGCCAGCAGCTTGTTTGCTAGCTCCTACGAGCAGTACTTC. The rearrangement links TRBV5-1 to TRBJ2-7; D not resolved. The CDR3 is 14 amino acids. V lost 1 base, J lost 0 bases, and 8 bases lay in between. The germline V gene has CDR1 SGHRS and CDR2 YFSETQ.

V gene TRBV7-9 combines with J gene TRBJ2-5, with 10 bases aligning to TRBD1. The junction had 5 bases not matched to a gene; V was cut back by 7 bases and J by 6 bases. Germline V gives CDR1 SEHNR, CDR2 FQNEAQ (reference sequence). The CDR3 is 13 amino acids. The CDR3 region is CASTRGQGQTQYF. CDR3 bases: TGTGCCAGCACTAGGGGACAGGGGCAGACCCAGTACTTC.

V and J are TRBV2 and TRBJ1-4; D is ambiguous. CDR3 length: 15 amino acids. Deletions cut 5 bases from V and 0 bases from J, with 10 bases between. The germline gives CDR1 SNHLY, CDR2 FYNNEI. The CDR3, as DNA: TGTGCCAGCAGTTTTGGGCGTACAACTAATGAAAAACTGTTTTTT. Protein product: CASSFGRTTNEKLFF.

The chain recombines TRBV6-5 with TRBJ1-5; TRBD1 is a possible D gene (5 bases). The length of the CDR3 is 14 residues. The germline V gene has CDR1 MNHEY and CDR2 SVGAGI. Trimming shortened V by 2 bases and J by 7 bases, and 12 bases separated the two germline ends. This chain's CDR3 is CASSYGQGHQPQHF. The CDR3 coding sequence is TGTGCCAGCAGTTACGGGCAGGGCCACCAGCCCCAGCATTTT.

V and J are TRBV3-1 (or the pseudogene TRBV3-2) and TRBJ1-4; tentative D call: TRBD1 (5 bases). The ends were cut back, 0 bases at V and 4 bases at J, with 12 bases in the middle. Germline values: CDR1 LGHDT, CDR2 YNNKEL (reference sequence). The CDR3 loop spans 16 amino acids. The CDR3 loop reads CASSQDVTEDNEKLFF. The CDR3 DNA follows: TGTGCCAGCAGCCAAGACGTGACAGAAGATAATGAAAAACTGTTTTTT.

J is TRBJ2-7 and V is TRBV6-5; 8 bases align to TRBD2. The CDR3 is 15 amino acids. Germline V lookup: CDR1 MNHEY, CDR2 SVGAGI. With V trimmed by 0 bases and J by 6 bases, 7 bases remained unmatched. The DNA of the CDR3 is TGTGCCAGCAGTTACTCGTCGGGGGGGGCCCGCGAGCAGTACTTC. Protein: CASSYSSGGAREQYF.

This CDR3 reads CASSLGARETQYF. The CDR3 DNA is TGTGCCAGCAGTTTAGGAGCTCGGGAGACCCAGTACTTC. The chain has TRBV28 and TRBJ2-5; D unclear. Trimming took off 2 bases at V and 5 bases at J, with 9 bases between the two ends. The CDR3 sequence is 13 residues long. Germline-derived CDR1 and CDR2 are MDHEN and SYDVKM.

V and J are TRBV5-1 and TRBJ1-1, with 7 bases lining up with TRBD1. V lost 4 bases, J lost 6 bases, and 9 bases stayed unmatched. This CDR3 has 14 amino acids. Germline V gene data show CDR1 as SGHRS and CDR2 as YFSETQ. The DNA for the CDR3 is TGCGCCAGCAGCCCGCTTAGGGGGCCAGCTGAAGCTTTCTTT. It encodes CASSPLRGPAEAFF. The full variable domain, completed using reference TRBV5-1 and TRBJ1-1, is KAGVTQTPRYLIKTRGQQVTLSCSPISGHRSVSWYQQTPGQGLQFLFEYFSETQRNKGNFPGRFSGRQFSNSRSEMNVSTLELGDSALYLCASSPLRGPAEAFFGQGTRLTVV.

The genes are TRBV14 and TRBJ1-6; D gene ambiguous. The length of the CDR3 is 16 residues. Germline V gene data show CDR1 as SGHDN and CDR2 as FVKESK. V lost 4 bases to trimming and J lost 1 base, with 11 bases between them. Here the CDR3 reads CASSLLGRSYNSPLHF. The DNA for the CDR3 is TGTGCCAGCAGCCTCCTGGGCAGGTCCTATAATTCACCCCTCCACTTT. The whole variable domain, filled in from reference TRBV14 and TRBJ1-6, reads EAGVTQFPSHSVIEKGQTVTLRCDPISGHDNLYWYRRVMGKEIKFLLHFVKESKQDESGMPNNRFLAERTGGTYSTLKVQPAELEDSGVYFCASSLLGRSYNSPLHFGNGTRLTVT.